This T cell receptor (beta chain) is from a study of metastatic and nonmetastatic thyroid tumors. As regards this clone: Its antigen is unknown.

Findings of the study overall: The study reportedly found significantly higher TCR beta diversity in malignant thyroid tumors than benign nodules, in blood and tumor.

The CDR3 is 15 amino acids. Germline V CDR1 and CDR2: LGHDT, YNNKEL (reference sequence). V lost 3 bases and J lost 0; bases outside the gene matches: 3. Thyroid surgery was preceded by no treatment in any patient. As processed by the authors: CDR3 differences across clinicopathological groups were used to build a distant-metastasis classifier for papillary thyroid cancer. TCRdb used MiXCR to call clones anew from the PCR reads. The V and J calls come from TCRdb's annotation, not from the publication. Of approximately 9,000 clones in the sample, under 40% are singletons; the top ten hold 20% to 25%. The chain combines TRBV3-1 with TRBJ2-3; 7 bases are shared with TRBD2. The origin of this receptor is a female donor with papillary thyroid cancer or a benign thyroid nodule (not recorded which). Some clones in this sample may be carry-over from other donors' samples. Material for sequencing was tumor tissue. CDR3 protein: CASSHGRPSTDTQYF. In nucleotides, the CDR3 is TGTGCCAGCAGCCACGGGAGGCCTAGCACAGATACGCAGTATTTT.